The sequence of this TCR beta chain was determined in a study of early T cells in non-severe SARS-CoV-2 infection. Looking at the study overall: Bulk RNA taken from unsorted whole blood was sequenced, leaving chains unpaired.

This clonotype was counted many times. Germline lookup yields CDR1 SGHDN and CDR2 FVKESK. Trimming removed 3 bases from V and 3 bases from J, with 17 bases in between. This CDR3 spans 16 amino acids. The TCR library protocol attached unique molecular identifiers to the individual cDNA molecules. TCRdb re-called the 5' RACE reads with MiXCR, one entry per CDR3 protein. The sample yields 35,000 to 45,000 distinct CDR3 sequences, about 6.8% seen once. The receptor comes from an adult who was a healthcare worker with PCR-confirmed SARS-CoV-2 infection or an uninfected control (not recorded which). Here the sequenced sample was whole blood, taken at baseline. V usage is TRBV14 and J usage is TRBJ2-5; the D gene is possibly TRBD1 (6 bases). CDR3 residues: CASSQGVGQSEETQYF. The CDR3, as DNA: TGTGCCAGCAGCCAGGGAGTTGGACAGTCGGAAGAGACCCAGTACTTC.